In its sample, the clone carrying this TCR beta chain was seen a few times. Its target is not known. These data belong to a study of T cells in Graves' hyperthyroidism and ophthalmopathy. Findings and limits, study-wide: The blood repertoire included most of the expanded thyroid clonotypes above 0.001.

Amplification of TCR beta CDR3 regions used RNA as the template. The HTBI set primed first-round TCR CDR3 RT-PCR. MiXCR, run by TCRdb on the multiplex PCR reads, gives a single entry per CDR3 protein. The sample records roughly 700,000 distinct CDR3 sequences, just over 35% being singletons. The CDR3 length is 15 residues. V dropped 7 bases and J dropped 2 bases, with 18 bases sitting between them. Germline V lookup: CDR1 MDHEN, CDR2 SYDVKM. The sample was blood. This TCR derives from a middle-aged woman with Graves' hyperthyroidism. This chain uses TRBV28 with TRBJ2-7; D not certain. CDR3 coding DNA: TGTGCCAGCAATCCCCCTGGCGCCACTCCCTACGAGCAGTACTTC. This encodes CASNPPGATPYEQYF.